These 26 T cell receptor beta chains were sequenced from one sample in a study of regulatory T cells in long-lasting Graves disease. Libraries of TCR beta came from iRepertoire HTBI primers plus Arm-PCR of CDR3 regions. TCRdb redid the calling of the multiplex PCR reads with MiXCR, one entry per CDR3 protein. This sample carries a few hundred thousand distinct CDR3 sequences, 20% to 25% of them seen once, and the ten largest clones take roughly 13%. The time point: newly diagnosed GD, antithyroid drugs for less than 3 months. RNA from PBMCs was the source of the TCR library. The sample consisted of peripheral blood mononuclear cells (PBMCs), taken at new diagnosis, from a patient treated with antithyroid drugs. These receptors originate from a female donor with Graves disease.

Points on this clonotype: A much larger clone is a single base away; this may be a read error. The limits of the CDR3 on the DNA are not certain, so only TCRdb's listed CDR3 is given. This chain links TRBV7-9 with TRBJ1-3; the D segment call TRBD1 is taken from the table without a DNA check. The CDR3 contains 16 residues when both ends are counted. CDR1 is SEHNR and CDR2 is FQNEAQ in the germline V gene (reference sequence). CDR3 protein: CASSSQRVGAGNTMYF.

The chain carries TRBV20-1 and TRBJ2-1; D gene unclear. The CDR3 has 15 residues. Germline CDR1 is DFQATT and CDR2 is SNEGSKA (reference sequence). Trimming cost V 7 bases and J 0 bases, with 16 bases left between them. The CDR3 sequence: CSVRRRNFSYNEQFF. CDR3 coding DNA: TGCAGTGTACGTAGGCGTAATTTCTCCTACAATGAGCAGTTCTTC.

This clonotype was found a few times. This chain uses TRBV14 with TRBJ2-5, with TRBD1 as a possible D gene (7 bases). CDR1 SGHDN and CDR2 FVKESK come from the germline V gene. This CDR3 has 17 amino acids. V shed 2 bases and J shed 4 bases, with 20 bases lying between them. The CDR3 nucleotides read TGTGCCAGCAGCCAAAGGAGGGGGCGGGGTACGAGAGAGACCCAGTACTTC. Encoded protein: CASSQRRGRGTRETQYF.

This clonotype was observed at least ten times. The V gene is TRBV7-2, the J gene TRBJ2-1; 7 bases fit TRBD2. This CDR3 spans 16 amino acids. The germline gives CDR1 SGHTA, CDR2 FQGNSA. V lost 0 bases and J lost 2; bases outside the gene matches: 4. The CDR3 nucleotides are TGTGCCAGCAGCTTAGCTCTAGCGGAAGCCTACAATGAGCAGTTCTTC. Encoded protein: CASSLALAEAYNEQFF.

This clonotype was detected only a few times. CDR3 in amino acids: CASKREDTQYF. In nucleotides, the CDR3 is TGTGCCAGTAAACGGGAAGATACGCAGTATTTT. This sequence joins TRBV19 and TRBJ2-3; D possibly corresponds to TRBD2 (5 bases). Trimming removed 7 bases from V and 5 bases from J, with 7 bases in between. The CDR3 length is 11 residues. The germline V gene encodes CDR1 LNHDA and CDR2 SQIVND (reference sequence).

In this sample, this clonotype turned up many times. The J gene is TRBJ2-7, the V gene TRBV2, with 8 bases aligning to TRBD1. The CDR3 consists of 14 residues. Unmatched junction bases numbered 5, after V lost 7 bases and J lost 0 bases. Germline V gene sequence: CDR1 SNHLY, CDR2 FYNNEI. The DNA of the CDR3 is TGTGCCAGCACTAAGACAGGGGACTCCTACGAGCAGTACTTC. Translating it yields CASTKTGDSYEQYF.

The table lists this clonotype with many counts. V is TRBV11-2 and J is TRBJ1-6; 8 bases line up with TRBD1. The CDR3 has 15 amino acids. V lost 3 bases to trimming and J lost 9 bases; unmatched junction nucleotides: 7. In germline, CDR1 is SGHAT, CDR2 FQNNGV. The CDR3 spells CASSLSRTGRSPLHF. The CDR3 bases are TGTGCCAGCAGCTTGTCCAGGACAGGGCGTTCACCCCTCCACTTT. The full variable domain, its missing parts supplied by reference TRBV11-2 and TRBJ1-6, is EAGVAQSPRYKIIEKRQSVAFWCNPISGHATLYWYQQILGQGPKLLIQFQNNGVVDDSQLPKDRFSAERLKGVDSTLKIQPAKLEDSAVYLCASSLSRTGRSPLHFGNGTRLTVT.

In regard to this clonotype: This may be a read error: a much more frequent sequence differs by one nucleotide. This likely comes from a read error, as the CDR3 has no conserved phenylalanine or tryptophan at its end. The chain combines TRBV5-1 with TRBJ2-5; the D gene is possibly TRBD2 (5 bases). CDR3 size: 14 residues. Germline V CDR1 and CDR2: SGHRS, YFSETQ. DNA of the CDR3: TGTGCCAGCAGCTTGGGAGCTGGGATAGAGACCCAGTACTCC. Residues: CASSLGAGIETQYS.

This clonotype was recorded at least ten times. The chain has TRBV24-1 and TRBJ2-3; possible D gene TRBD1, 7 bases. Deletions cut 9 bases from V and 2 bases from J, with 14 bases between. From germline, CDR1 is KGHDR and CDR2 SFDVKD. The CDR3 consists of 14 residues. CDR3 sequence: CATRGDSYTDTQYF. The CDR3, as DNA: TGTGCCACCCGCGGGGACAGCTACACAGATACGCAGTATTTT.

This clonotype showed up just a few times. This chain joins TRBV6-1 and TRBJ1-6; D is unresolved. CDR1 is MNHNS, CDR2 SASEGT, per germline. This CDR3 contains 12 residues. The V and J ends lost 7 bases and 11 bases respectively, with 12 bases between them. The CDR3 reads CASTVGGPPLHF. As DNA, the CDR3 is TGTGCCAGCACCGTTGGAGGGCCACCCCTCCACTTT.

Ten or more counts support this clonotype. CDR3 region: CASSQVAGLGTDTQYF. The CDR3 DNA is TGTGCCAGCAGTCAAGTAGCGGGATTAGGCACAGATACGCAGTATTTT. The chain employs TRBV2 and TRBJ2-3, with 8 bases lining up with TRBD2. The germline CDR1 and CDR2 sequences are SNHLY and FYNNEI. V lost 5 bases, J lost 1 base, and 8 bases stayed unmatched. The CDR3 spans 16 residues.

In regard to this clonotype: A far bigger clonotype differs at one base, so this is likely a read error. The chain carries TRBV10-3 and TRBJ2-5; TRBD2 agrees at 11 bases. This CDR3 has 16 amino acids. The germline V gene has CDR1 ENHRY and CDR2 SYGVKD. J gave up 2 bases and V 3 bases, and 5 bases lay outside the gene matches. The CDR3 region has the DNA TGTGCCATCAGTGACCCGGGACTAGCGGAGCAAGAGACCCAGTACTTC. Translation gives CAISDPGLAEQETQYF.

This chain uses TRBV4-2 with TRBJ2-5; 7 positions match TRBD2. This CDR3 is 17 amino acids long. V was clipped by 1 base and J by 2 bases; unmatched bases: 10. The germline V gene has CDR1 LGHNA and CDR2 YNFKEQ. The CDR3 loop is CASSQGGRGELQETQYF. In DNA form, the CDR3 reads TGTGCCAGCAGCCAAGGAGGACGGGGGGAACTTCAAGAGACCCAGTACTTC.

This clonotype was counted many times. This chain connects TRBV18 to TRBJ2-1; D might be TRBD1 or TRBD2, each matching 5 bases. V lost 3 bases and J 4 bases, leaving 13 bases between the germline ends. The germline gives CDR1 KGHSH, CDR2 LQKENI. CDR3 length: 15 residues. This CDR3 is CASSPGTTSYNEQFF. DNA of the CDR3: TGTGCCAGCTCACCCGGGACCACGTCTTACAATGAGCAGTTCTTC.

The V gene is TRBV7-9, the J gene TRBJ1-4; 10 bases line up with TRBD1. V gave up 5 bases and J gave up 7 bases; unmatched junction bases: 4. The CDR3 sequence is 14 residues long. Germline V gene data show CDR1 as SEHNR and CDR2 as FQNEAQ (reference sequence). The CDR3 sequence is CASSQDRGGEKLFF. CDR3 in DNA: TGTGCCAGCAGCCAGGACAGGGGGGGTGAAAAACTGTTTTTT.

This chain links TRBV29-1 with TRBJ2-7, with 9 bases identical to TRBD1. Germline values: CDR1 SQVTM, CDR2 ANQGSEA. The V and J ends lost 4 bases and 3 bases, in that order; junction bases with no gene match: 7. The CDR3 extends over 14 amino acids. The CDR3 sequence: CSVGFGQGHYEQYF. The CDR3 DNA reads as TGCAGCGTTGGTTTCGGACAGGGGCACTACGAGCAGTACTTC.

This clonotype was recorded at least ten times. V and J are TRBV7-3 and TRBJ2-5, with a weak D call TRBD2 (5 bases). V dropped 3 bases and J dropped 5 bases, with 10 bases sitting between them. Germline-derived CDR1 and CDR2 are SGHTA and FQGTGA. The CDR3 consists of 13 residues. CDR3 in amino acids: CASSLSRGETQYF. CDR3 bases: TGTGCCAGCAGCTTGAGTCGCGGGGAGACCCAGTACTTC.

This chain links TRBV7-2 with TRBJ2-1; 8 bases are a match to TRBD2. The CDR3 is 15 amino acids. CDR1 SGHTA and CDR2 FQGNSA come from the germline V gene. Trimming cost V 1 base and J 6 bases; bases outside gene matches: 5. The CDR3 nucleotides are TGTGCCAGCAGCTTAGAAGCGGGAGTCTCCAATGAGCAGTTCTTC. It is translated as CASSLEAGVSNEQFF.

This clonotype was found many times. The chain recombines TRBV6-7 with TRBJ2-1; 11 positions match TRBD2. TRBV6-7 is an ORF; its function is uncertain. The CDR3 length is 18 residues. The junction had 7 bases not matched to a gene; V was cut back by 0 bases and J by 3 bases. CDR3 loop: CASSYSQTGTSGYNEQFF. The CDR3 bases are TGTGCCAGCAGTTACTCCCAAACCGGGACTAGCGGCTACAATGAGCAGTTCTTC.

This clonotype was seen only a few times. The V and J genes are TRBV11-2 and TRBJ2-3; maybe TRBD2 (5 bases). Trimming stripped 1 base from V and 5 bases from J, with 16 bases between. Germline CDR1 and CDR2: SGHAT and FQNNGV. This CDR3 spans 16 amino acids. The CDR3 DNA reads as TGTGCCAGCAGCTTAGTTTCCGGGGTTCCGGGAGATACGCAGTATTTT. It specifies CASSLVSGVPGDTQYF.

This clonotype was seen a few times. The rearrangement uses TRBV4-1 and TRBJ2-5; D may be TRBD1 or TRBD2 (5 bases each). Trimming pared 4 bases from V and 4 bases from J, leaving 22 bases between. The length of the CDR3 is 17 residues. In germline, CDR1 is MGHRA, CDR2 YSYEKL. CDR3 amino acids: CASSPRPGTEMGETQYF. The CDR3 nucleotides read TGCGCCAGCAGCCCGAGACCCGGGACCGAAATGGGAGAGACCCAGTACTTC.

This clonotype was observed a handful of times. A read error may produce the germline difference seen at one junction end. The chain combines TRBV5-6 with TRBJ2-3, with 7 bases identical to TRBD1. CDR3 size: 14 residues. Germline CDR1 and CDR2: SGHDT and YYEEEE. The CDR3 spells CAGSYRGSTDTQYF. The CDR3 nucleotides are TGTGCCGGCAGCTACAGGGGAAGCACAGATACGCAGTATTTT.

This clonotype has ten or more counts. This sequence joins TRBV7-3 and TRBJ2-3; the match to TRBD2 covers 11 bases. V shed 3 bases and J 5 bases; nucleotides not matched to a gene: 1. Germline-derived CDR1 and CDR2 are SGHTA and FQGTGA. The CDR3 length is 14 residues. For the CDR3, the DNA is TGTGCCAGCAGCTTCCTAGCGGGGGGAGATACGCAGTATTTT. This codes for CASSFLAGGDTQYF.

A word on this clonotype: One base away lies a much larger clone, so this may be a sequencing read error. The chain links TRBV7-3 to TRBJ2-5, with TRBD2 as a possible D gene (5 bases). From germline, CDR1 is SGHTA and CDR2 FQGTGA. The CDR3 consists of 14 residues. The CDR3 spells CASSDQDPGETLYF. The CDR3 DNA follows: TGTGCCAGCAGCGACCAGGACCCTGGGGAGACCCTGTACTTC.

The table lists this clonotype with many counts. This rearrangement joins TRBV19 to TRBJ2-2; the D call may be TRBD1 or TRBD2 (5 bases each). Trimming pared 8 bases from V and 13 bases from J, leaving 11 bases between. This CDR3 comprises 10 residues. The germline gives CDR1 LNHDA, CDR2 SQIVND (reference sequence). CDR3 nucleotide sequence: TGTGCCAGTGAGCAGGGAGTGCTGTTTTTT. Translated: CASEQGVLFF.

This clonotype was detected many times. The gene calls are TRBV7-8 and TRBJ2-7; TRBD2 aligns across 14 bases. Losses at the gene ends were 7 bases for V and 5 bases for J; bases not matched to a gene: 10. Per germline, CDR1 SGHVS and CDR2 FQNEAQ. The CDR3 extends over 16 amino acids. CDR3 residues: CASNSPGLAGDHEQYF. CDR3 sequence (DNA): TGTGCCAGCAATAGTCCGGGACTAGCGGGAGACCACGAGCAGTACTTC.